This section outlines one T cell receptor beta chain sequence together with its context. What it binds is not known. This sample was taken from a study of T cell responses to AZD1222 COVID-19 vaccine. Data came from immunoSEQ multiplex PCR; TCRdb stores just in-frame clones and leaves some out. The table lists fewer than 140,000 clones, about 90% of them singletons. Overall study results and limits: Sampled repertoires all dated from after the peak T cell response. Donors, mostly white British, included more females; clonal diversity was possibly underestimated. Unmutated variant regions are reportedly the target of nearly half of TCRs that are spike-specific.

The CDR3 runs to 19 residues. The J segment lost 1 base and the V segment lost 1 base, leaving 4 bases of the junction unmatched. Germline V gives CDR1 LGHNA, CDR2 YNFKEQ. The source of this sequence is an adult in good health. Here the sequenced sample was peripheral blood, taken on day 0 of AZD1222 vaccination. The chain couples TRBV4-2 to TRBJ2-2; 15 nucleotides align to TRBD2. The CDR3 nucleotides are TGTGCCAGCAGCCAAGGGACTAGCGGGAGGGCCTTGAACACCGGGGAGCTGTTTTTT. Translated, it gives CASSQGTSGRALNTGELFF.